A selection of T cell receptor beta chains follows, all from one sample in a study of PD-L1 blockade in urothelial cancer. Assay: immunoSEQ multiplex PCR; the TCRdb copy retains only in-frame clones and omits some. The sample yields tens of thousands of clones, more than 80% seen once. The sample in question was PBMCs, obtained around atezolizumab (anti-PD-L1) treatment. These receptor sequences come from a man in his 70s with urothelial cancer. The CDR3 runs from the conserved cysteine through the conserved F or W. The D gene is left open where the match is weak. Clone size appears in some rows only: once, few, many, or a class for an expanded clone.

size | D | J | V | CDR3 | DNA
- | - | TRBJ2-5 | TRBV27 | CASSLSVPNYPEETQYF | TGTGCCAGCAGTTTATCAGTTCCCAACTACCCAGAAGAGACCCAGTACTTC
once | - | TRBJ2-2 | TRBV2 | CASSGLANTGELFF | TGTGCCAGCAGCGGCCTAGCGAACACCGGGGAGCTGTTTTTT
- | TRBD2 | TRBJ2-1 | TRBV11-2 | CASSLDPSGSGEQFF | TGTGCCAGCAGCTTAGATCCTAGCGGAAGCGGTGAGCAGTTCTTC
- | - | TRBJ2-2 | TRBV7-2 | CASSLGGGAGGELFF | TGTGCCAGCAGCTTAGGTGGCGGAGCGGGCGGGGAGCTGTTTTTT
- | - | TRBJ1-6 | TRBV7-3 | CASSLDGRGAPLHF | TGTGCCAGCAGCCTAGACGGGAGGGGTGCACCCCTCCACTTT
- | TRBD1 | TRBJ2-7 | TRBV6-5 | CASSATGGHYEQYF | TGTGCCAGCAGTGCGACAGGGGGCCACTACGAGCAGTACTTC
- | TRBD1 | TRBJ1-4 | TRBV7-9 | CATTRRDRENEKLFF | TGTGCCACCACCCGCCGGGACAGGGAGAATGAAAAACTGTTTTTT
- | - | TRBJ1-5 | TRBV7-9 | CASSSGGGAGQPQHF | TGTGCCAGCAGCTCCGGGGGGGGCGCGGGGCAGCCCCAGCATTTT
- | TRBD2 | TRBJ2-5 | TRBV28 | CASISGSTYDRNKETQYF | TGTGCCAGCATAAGCGGGAGCACCTACGACAGGAATAAGGAGACCCAGTACTTC
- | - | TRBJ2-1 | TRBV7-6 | CASSLDREFEQFF | TGTGCCAGCAGCTTAGATCGGGAGTTTGAGCAGTTCTTC
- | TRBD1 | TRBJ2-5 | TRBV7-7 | CASSIQGAGEETQYF | TGTGCCAGCAGCATACAGGGGGCTGGGGAAGAGACCCAGTACTTC
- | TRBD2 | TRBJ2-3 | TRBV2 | CAGGLAIDTQYF | TGTGCCGGGGGACTAGCCATAGATACGCAGTATTTT
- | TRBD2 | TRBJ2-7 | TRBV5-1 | CASSPRGTSGSYEQYF | TGCGCCAGCAGCCCACGCGGGACTAGCGGGAGCTACGAGCAGTACTTC
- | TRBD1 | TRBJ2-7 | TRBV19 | CASSPLRTGKTYEQYF | TGTGCCAGTAGTCCCCTCCGGACAGGGAAAACCTACGAGCAGTACTTC
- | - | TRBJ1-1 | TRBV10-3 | CAISADGAEAFF | TGTGCCATCAGTGCAGACGGGGCTGAAGCTTTCTTT
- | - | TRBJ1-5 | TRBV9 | CASSVGMSNQPQHF | TGTGCCAGCAGCGTAGGAATGAGTAATCAGCCCCAGCATTTT
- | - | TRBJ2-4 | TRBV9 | CASSVGTENIQYF | TGTGCCAGCAGCGTAGGAACAGAAAACATTCAGTACTTC
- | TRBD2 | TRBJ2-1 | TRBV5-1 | CASRTSGRALSYNEQFF | TGCGCCAGCAGAACTAGCGGGAGGGCCCTCTCCTACAATGAGCAGTTCTTC
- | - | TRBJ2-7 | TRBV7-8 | CASSHWGGEQYF | TGTGCCAGCAGCCACTGGGGAGGCGAGCAGTACTTC
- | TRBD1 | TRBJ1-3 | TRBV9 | CASSATGASGNTIYF | TGTGCCAGCAGCGCGACAGGGGCCTCTGGAAACACCATATATTTT
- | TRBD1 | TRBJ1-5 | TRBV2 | CASAGTGGTQPQHF | TGTGCCAGCGCTGGGACAGGGGGCACTCAGCCCCAGCATTTT
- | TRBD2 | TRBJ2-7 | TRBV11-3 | CASSLGASGEYEQYF | TGTGCCAGCAGCTTAGGGGCTAGCGGGGAGTACGAGCAGTACTTC
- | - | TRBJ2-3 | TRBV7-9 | CASSPDISTDTQYF | TGTGCCAGCAGCCCCGACATTTCCACAGATACGCAGTATTTT
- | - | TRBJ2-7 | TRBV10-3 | CAITETPFSYEQYF | TGTGCCATCACTGAGACACCCTTCTCCTACGAGCAGTACTTC
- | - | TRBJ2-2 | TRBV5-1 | CASRSAGAETGELFF | TGCGCCAGCAGGTCCGCGGGCGCGGAGACCGGGGAGCTGTTTTTT
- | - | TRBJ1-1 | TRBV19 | CASAGLTAEAFF | TGTGCCAGTGCCGGCCTTACAGCTGAAGCTTTCTTT
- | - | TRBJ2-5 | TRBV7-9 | CASSPAGGTQYF | TGTGCCAGCAGCCCCGCGGGTGGGACCCAGTACTTC
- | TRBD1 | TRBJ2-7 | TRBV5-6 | CASSLRLGQGYEQYF | TGTGCCAGCAGCTTGAGGTTGGGACAGGGTTACGAGCAGTACTTC
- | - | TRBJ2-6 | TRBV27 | CASSGPGRGSGANVLTF | TGTGCCAGCAGTGGCCCCGGACGGGGCTCTGGGGCCAACGTCCTGACTTTC
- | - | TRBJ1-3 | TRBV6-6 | CASSLASGASGNTIYF | TGTGCCAGCAGTTTAGCCAGCGGGGCGTCTGGAAACACCATATATTTT
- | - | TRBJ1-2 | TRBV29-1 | CSVLNGGGGYTF | TGCAGCGTTCTCAACGGGGGTGGTGGCTACACCTTC
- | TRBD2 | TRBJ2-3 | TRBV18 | CASSPAGEDTQYF | TGTGCCAGCTCACCAGCGGGAGAAGATACGCAGTATTTT
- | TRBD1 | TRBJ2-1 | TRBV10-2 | CASSPDRGTYNEQFF | TGCGCCAGCAGTCCTGACAGGGGGACCTACAATGAGCAGTTCTTC
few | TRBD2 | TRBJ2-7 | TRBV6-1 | CASSDQHLAGAYEQYF | TGTGCCAGCAGTGACCAACATCTAGCGGGAGCCTACGAGCAGTACTTC
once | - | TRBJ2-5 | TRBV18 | CASSPAIQETQYF | TGTGCCAGCTCACCAGCTATTCAAGAGACCCAGTACTTC
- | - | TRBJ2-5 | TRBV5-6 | CASGLNGGYETQYF | TGTGCCAGCGGATTAAATGGGGGGTACGAGACCCAGTACTTC
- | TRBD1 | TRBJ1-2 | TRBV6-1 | CASSEAGQGEGYTF | TGTGCCAGCAGTGAAGCGGGACAGGGGGAGGGCTACACCTTC
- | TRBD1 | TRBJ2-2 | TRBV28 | CASSSGQGITGELFF | TGTGCCAGCAGTTCCGGACAGGGGATCACCGGGGAGCTGTTTTTT
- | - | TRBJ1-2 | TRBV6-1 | CASSEDSAMGYTF | TGTGCCAGCAGCGAAGACAGTGCCATGGGCTACACCTTC
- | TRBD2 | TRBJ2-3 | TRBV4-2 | CASSQDSSGATDTQYF | TGTGCCAGCAGCCAAGACTCCAGCGGGGCCACAGATACGCAGTATTTT
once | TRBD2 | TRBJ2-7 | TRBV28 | CASSFWGLAGEEEEYF | TGTGCCAGCAGTTTTTGGGGGCTAGCGGGAGAAGAGGAGGAGTACTTC
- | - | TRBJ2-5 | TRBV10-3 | CAISESKVGPRETQYF | TGTGCCATCAGTGAGTCCAAGGTGGGGCCGAGGGAGACCCAGTACTTC
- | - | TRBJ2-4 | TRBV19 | CASSIESARQNIQYF | TGTGCCAGTAGTATAGAGTCTGCCAGACAGAACATTCAGTACTTC
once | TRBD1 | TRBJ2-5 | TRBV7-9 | CASSFKLSGTGGPETQYF | TGTGCCAGCAGCTTTAAACTTTCCGGGACAGGGGGGCCAGAGACCCAGTACTTC
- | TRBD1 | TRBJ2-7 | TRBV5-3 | CARSLAEGAGATYEQYF | TGTGCCAGAAGCTTGGCCGAGGGGGCAGGGGCCACCTACGAGCAGTACTTC
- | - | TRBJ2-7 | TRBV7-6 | CASSLSESYEQYF | TGTGCCAGCAGCTTATCTGAGAGTTACGAGCAGTACTTC
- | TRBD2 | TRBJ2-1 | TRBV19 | CASSNRLAGYNEQFF | TGTGCCAGTAGTAACCGACTAGCGGGTTACAATGAGCAGTTCTTC